Included here is one T cell receptor beta chain sequence, with context. This specimen comes from a study of blood T cell repertoires in COVID-19. Study information: The origin of the acute and convalescent COVID-19 samples was the United States, Italy and Spain. From T cells, B-cell-depleted T cells, or PBMCs came the material, which was cDNA or gDNA.

Under the authors' procedure: The assay estimated nucleated cells by amplifying reference gene primers. The table came from immunoSEQ multiplex PCR; TCRdb's copy has only in-frame clones and leaves some out. V, J and clone size are taken as reported in that table, and D and trimming were inferred from the DNA itself. The sample carries 88,000 or so clones, 80% to 90% recorded once. The sequence came from a man in his sixties with acute or convalescent COVID-19. The sample comprised peripheral blood.

CDR3 residues: CASSLEASREYF. The DNA of the CDR3 is TGTGCCAGCAGCTTAGAAGCCTCTCGGGAGTACTTC. The rearrangement joins TRBV7-9 to TRBJ2-7; D is unclear. The CDR3 sequence is 12 residues long. Germline CDR1 SEHNR, CDR2 FQNEAQ (reference sequence). The germline V and J ends were trimmed by 1 base and 11 bases, with 12 bases remaining between them.